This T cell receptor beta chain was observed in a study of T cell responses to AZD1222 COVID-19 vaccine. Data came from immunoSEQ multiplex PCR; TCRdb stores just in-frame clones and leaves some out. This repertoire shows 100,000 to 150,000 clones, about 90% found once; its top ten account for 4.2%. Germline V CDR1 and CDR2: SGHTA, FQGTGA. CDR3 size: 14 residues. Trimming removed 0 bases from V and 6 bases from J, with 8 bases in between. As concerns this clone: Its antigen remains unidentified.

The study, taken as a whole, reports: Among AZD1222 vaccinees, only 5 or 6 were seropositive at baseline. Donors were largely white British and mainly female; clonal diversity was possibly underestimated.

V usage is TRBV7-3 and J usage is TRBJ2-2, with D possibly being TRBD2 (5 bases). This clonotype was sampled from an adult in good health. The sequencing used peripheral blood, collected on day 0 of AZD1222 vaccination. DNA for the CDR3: TGTGCCAGCAGCTTAACGTACGGGGCCGGGGAGCTGTTTTTT. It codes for CASSLTYGAGELFF.